The present T cell receptor beta chain was sequenced within a study of OX40 agonist ivuxolimab in advanced cancers. Notes on the research overall: Ivuxolimab was an agonistic, fully human IgG2 monoclonal antibody directed against OX40 (CD134), a costimulatory receptor. Of the 50 or so patients in dose escalation, about 20 had hepatocellular carcinoma, about 15 had melanoma, 9 had renal cell carcinoma and 9 had head and neck cancer. The purpose of peripheral TCRbeta sequencing was to test whether ivuxolimab changed TCR sequence diversity and led to clonal T-cell expansion. Partial responses occurred in three dose-escalation patients: two with cutaneous melanoma and one with hepatocellular carcinoma. The monotherapy dose-escalation portion (N ≈ 52 patients) of the phase I ivuxolimab trial is reported in the paper. Patients were allowed to have had prior anti-PD-1, anti-PD-L1 or anti-CTLA-4 therapy, and 40% to 45% of the dose-escalation patients had been treated with checkpoint inhibitors. The dose-escalation cohort was 82.7% male with a mean age of about 60 years, ranging from about 23 to 85. Intravenous ivuxolimab was administered to patients every 2 weeks at six dose levels: 0.01, 0.1, 0.3, 1.5, 3 and 10 mg/kg.

On this clone itself: It lacks a known antigen. Base qualities are missing; no much larger clone stands one base away.

Patients with autoimmune disease history or receiving systemic immunosuppression were excluded from the trial. In every dose cohort, peripheral blood was drawn for TCR sequencing at baseline, cycle 4 day 1, and cycle 7 day 1. Samples came from an open-label, multicenter, first-in-human phase I dose-escalation trial of ivuxolimab. Adults with locally advanced or metastatic melanoma, renal cell, hepatocellular, or head and neck squamous cell carcinoma were enrolled in the trial. Before TCR sequencing, CD4+ and CD8+ T cells were separately sorted from peripheral blood. Here V drops 5 bases and J drops 1 base, and the junction holds 4 bases not matched to any gene. CDR1 SSHAT and CDR2 FNYEAQ were looked up in the germline V gene (reference sequence). The CDR3 starts with the cysteine, ends with the phenylalanine, and has 15 residues. The CDR3 DNA has 45 bases and is translated from base 1. For sequencing of the TCRbeta CDR3 region, genomic DNA was extracted from the sorted cells. The immunoSEQ Assay was used to sequence the TCRbeta CDR3 regions. Here the immuneACCESS table is served through TCRdb, limited to in-frame sequences with V and J called. Missing clones are a known gap in these copies; in checked studies unresolved V genes cover under half, and the rest lacks a known reason. The sample contains around 67,000 clones, roughly nine tenths of them found a single time. Clones ranked in the top ten supply 2.2% of the sample.

The paper as a whole reports these results and caveats: The antigen specificity of the clonally expanded peripheral T cells was not determined. After ivuxolimab, more expanded clones were found on average in CD8+ T cells than in CD4+ T cells. Low levels of normalized T-cell clonal expansion were also seen in some patients who did not respond. At doses from 0.1 to 3.0 mg/kg, clonal expansion was seen in both CD4+ and CD8+ blood T cells between baseline and week 6. In the 0.1-3.0 mg/kg groups, partial responders were among the patients with the lowest normalized peripheral clonal expansion, particularly in CD8+ T cells.

This specimen was CD4+ or CD8+ T cells sorted from blood, taken in a trial of the OX40 agonist ivuxolimab. The chain is encoded by TRBV7-7 joined to TRBJ2-1; the junction holds 8 bases that match TRBD1. The receptor was isolated from an adult with an advanced solid tumor such as melanoma, head and neck, liver or kidney cancer. The base sequence is TGTGCCAGCAGCCAGGACAGGGCTTCCTACAATGAGCAGTTCTTC. Its protein reads: CASSQDRASYNEQFF.